Each of the 31 T cell receptor beta chains below was sequenced from the same sample in a study of T cell changes during pregnancy in multiple sclerosis. Data came from immunoSEQ multiplex PCR; TCRdb stores just in-frame clones and leaves some out. The top ten clones hold around 4.8% of a sample with about 30,000 clones, approximately 90% of them seen once. Material: peripheral blood, obtained in the first trimester of pregnancy. The source of these receptors is a female donor in good health, enrolled as a control in a pregnancy study.

The V call is TRBV5-1, the J call TRBJ1-3; D gene unclear. Germline V gene sequence: CDR1 SGHRS, CDR2 YFSETQ. V was pared by 2 bases and J by 0 bases, with 6 bases between. This CDR3 comprises 14 residues. As DNA, the CDR3 is TGCGCCAGCAGCTTAACGAGCTCTGGAAACACCATATATTTT. Protein product: CASSLTSSGNTIYF.

This rearrangement joins TRBV13 to TRBJ1-6; D possibly corresponds to TRBD1 (5 bases). Germline CDR1 reads PRHDT; CDR2 reads FYEKMQ (reference sequence). This CDR3 spans 12 amino acids. Trimming stripped 6 bases from V and 5 bases from J, with 5 bases between. The CDR3 nucleotides read TGTGCCAGCAGAGGGGATAATTCACCCCTCCACTTT. This gives the protein CASRGDNSPLHF.

The chain has TRBV30 and TRBJ1-2, with 9 bases aligning to TRBD1. CDR1 and CDR2 (germline): GTSNPN, SVGIG (reference sequence). The CDR3 is made up of 13 amino acids. Trimming at V came to 4 bases and at J to 9 bases, leaving 9 bases not matched to a gene. CDR3 bases: TGTGCCTGGAACCGGGAGGGACAGGGTAGCTACACCTTC. Its translation: CAWNREGQGSYTF.

CDR3 coding DNA: TGTGCCAGCAGCCCCGCGTGGCAGGGTGGGAAGCAGAGCTACACCTTC. It translates to CASSPAWQGGKQSYTF. The chain is built from TRBV7-2 and TRBJ1-2; weak D call: TRBD1 (5 bases). The CDR3 length is 16 residues. Trimming shortened V by 5 bases and J by 9 bases, and 25 bases separated the two germline ends. CDR1 is SGHTA, CDR2 FQGNSA, per germline.

The rearrangement uses TRBV19 and TRBJ1-1; TRBD1 agrees at 7 bases. This CDR3 region has 15 residues. After removal of 5 bases from V and 3 bases from J, the junction contained 9 bases not matched to a gene. The V gene's germline CDR1 is LNHDA and CDR2 SQIVND (reference sequence). The CDR3 region is CASSGRQGVYTEAFF. Written as DNA, the CDR3 is TGTGCCAGTAGTGGTCGACAGGGCGTATACACTGAAGCTTTCTTT. The complete variable domain, with remaining parts taken from reference TRBV19 and TRBJ1-1, reads DGGITQSPKYLFRKEGQNVTLSCEQNLNHDAMYWYRQDPGQGLRLIYYSQIVNDFQKGDIAEGYSVSREKKESFPLTVTSAQKNPTAFYLCASSGRQGVYTEAFFGQGTRLTVV.

This chain joins TRBV10-2 and TRBJ2-1, with 11 bases matching TRBD2. The CDR3 sequence is 21 residues long. V shed 1 base, J shed 3 bases, and the junction held 17 bases outside the gene matches. Germline V gene data show CDR1 as WSHSY and CDR2 as SAAADI. This CDR3 is CASSEFPGLAVSQGLYNEQFF. As DNA, the CDR3 is TGCGCCAGCAGTGAGTTTCCGGGACTAGCGGTATCCCAGGGGCTCTACAATGAGCAGTTCTTC.

In its sample, this clone was seen once. This rearrangement joins TRBV2 to TRBJ2-5, with D possibly being TRBD1 (6 bases). The CDR3 loop spans 14 amino acids. The V end lost 4 bases, the J end lost 5 bases, and 14 bases lay between the germline ends. Per germline, CDR1 SNHLY and CDR2 FYNNEI. The CDR3 spells CASSAGNRVETQYF. Written as DNA, the CDR3 is TGTGCCAGCAGTGCGGGGAACAGGGTCGAGACCCAGTACTTC.

This chain links TRBV19 with TRBJ2-7; TRBD2 matches at 7 bases. CDR1 LNHDA and CDR2 SQIVND come from the germline V gene (reference sequence). This CDR3 comprises 13 residues. The V gene end was trimmed by 11 bases and the J gene end by 1 base; junction bases not matched to a gene: 8. Here the CDR3 DNA reads TGTGCCGCTGCGCGGGGGAGGTCCTACGAGCAGTACTTC. It yields the protein CAAARGRSYEQYF.

This rearrangement joins TRBV5-8 to TRBJ1-2; the D gene is possibly TRBD1 (6 bases). Germline V gene sequence: CDR1 SGHTS, CDR2 YDEGEE. V dropped 1 base and J dropped 1 base, with 8 bases sitting between them. This CDR3 spans 14 amino acids. As DNA, the CDR3 is TGTGCCAGCAGCTTGACCAGGGGTAACTATGGCTACACCTTC. It yields the protein CASSLTRGNYGYTF.

This rearrangement joins TRBV11-3 to TRBJ2-3, with 9 bases fitting TRBD2. The germline gives CDR1 SGHNT, CDR2 YENEEA. This CDR3 is built from 13 residues. V lost 7 bases, J lost 3 bases, and 2 bases stayed unmatched. The CDR3, as DNA: TGTGCCAGCATGGCGGGGGGGACAGATACGCAGTATTTT. It translates to CASMAGGTDTQYF.

The chain employs TRBV18 and TRBJ2-5, with D perhaps matching TRBD1 (5 bases). Trimming took off 0 bases at V and 2 bases at J, with 10 bases between the two ends. The germline V gene has CDR1 KGHSH and CDR2 LQKENI. The CDR3 length is 15 residues. CDR3 protein: CASSPPPGLQETQYF. As DNA, the CDR3 is TGTGCCAGCTCACCACCGCCAGGGTTACAAGAGACCCAGTACTTC.

This chain links TRBV18 with TRBJ2-3; weak D call: TRBD1 (6 bases). V shed 3 bases and J shed 0 bases, with 13 bases lying between them. The CDR3 has 16 residues. Germline CDR1 and CDR2: KGHSH and LQKENI. The CDR3 region is CASSPPRGTSTDTQYF. The CDR3 nucleotides are TGTGCCAGCTCACCCCCCAGGGGCACTAGCACAGATACGCAGTATTTT.

The chain carries TRBV6-5 and TRBJ1-2, with TRBD1 identical over 8 bases. J gave up 8 bases and V 2 bases, and 10 bases lay outside the gene matches. The CDR3 covers 15 residues. Germline assignment: CDR1 MNHEY and CDR2 SVGAGI. In DNA form, the CDR3 reads TGTGCCAGCAGTTACACGGACAGGGCAGTAGGCGGCTACACCTTC. It yields the protein CASSYTDRAVGGYTF.

The chain couples TRBV18 to TRBJ2-1; 9 nucleotides align to TRBD2. The germline CDR1 and CDR2 sequences are KGHSH and LQKENI. There are 15 residues in the CDR3. The junction had 7 bases not matched to a gene; V was cut back by 4 bases and J by 6 bases. CDR3 sequence: CASSQAAGGFNEQFF. Written as DNA, the CDR3 is TGTGCCAGCTCACAGGCAGCGGGAGGTTTCAATGAGCAGTTCTTC.

The chain is built from TRBV7-9 and TRBJ2-7, with TRBD2 as a possible D gene (5 bases). Trimming took 3 bases from V and 3 from J, leaving 9 bases between them. This CDR3 is built from 13 residues. CDR1 and CDR2 from the germline V gene are SEHNR and FQNEAQ (reference sequence). The CDR3 loop is CASSFRGSYEQYF. The CDR3 region has the DNA TGTGCCAGCAGCTTCCGGGGAAGCTACGAGCAGTACTTC.

The chain joins TRBV30 to TRBJ1-4, with TRBD1 matching over 7 bases. This CDR3 region has 15 residues. V was pared by 3 bases and J by 3 bases, with 7 bases of the junction left unmatched. CDR1 and CDR2 from the germline V gene are GTSNPN and SVGIG (reference sequence). This CDR3 is CAWRKQGIANEKLFF. The CDR3, as DNA: TGTGCCTGGAGAAAACAGGGGATTGCTAATGAAAAACTGTTTTTT.

The V and J genes are TRBV28 and TRBJ2-1; 8 bases align to TRBD2. The CDR3 sequence is 17 residues long. Germline V CDR1 and CDR2: MDHEN, SYDVKM. Trimming took 2 bases from V and 3 from J; bases not matched to a gene: 9. CDR3 protein: CASSLGASGRIYNEQFF. The CDR3 DNA sequence: TGTGCCAGCAGTTTAGGGGCTAGCGGGCGGATCTACAATGAGCAGTTCTTC.

This chain connects TRBV19 to TRBJ2-1, with 8 positions matching TRBD1. Germline values: CDR1 LNHDA, CDR2 SQIVND (reference sequence). The CDR3 runs 15 residues. V shed 4 bases, J shed 9 bases, and the junction held 11 bases outside the gene matches. Written as DNA, the CDR3 is TGTGCCAGTAGTACGGGGGTGACAGGGGCCATTGAGCAGTTCTTC. It yields the protein CASSTGVTGAIEQFF.

This clone has just a few counts. The gene calls are TRBV7-9 and TRBJ2-1; 7 bases match TRBD1. Per germline, CDR1 SEHNR and CDR2 FQNEAQ (reference sequence). This CDR3 has 14 residues. With V trimmed by 1 base and J by 5 bases, 2 bases remained unmatched. The chain's CDR3 is CASSLGQGDNEQFF. CDR3 coding DNA: TGTGCCAGCAGCTTAGGCCAGGGGGACAATGAGCAGTTCTTC. The full variable domain, with the rest looked up from reference TRBV7-9 and TRBJ2-1, is DTGVSQNPRHKITKRGQNVTFRCDPISEHNRLYWYRQTLGQGPEFLTYFQNEAQLEKSRLLSDRFSAERPKGSFSTLEIQRTEQGDSAMYLCASSLGQGDNEQFFGPGTRLTVL.

CDR3 coding DNA: TGTGCCAGCAGCTCCAGGACAAACTACGAGCAGTACTTC. Translating gives CASSSRTNYEQYF. V is TRBV11-3 and J is TRBJ2-7; D is possibly TRBD1 (5 bases). From germline, CDR1 is SGHNT and CDR2 YENEEA. The V end was cut by 4 bases, the J end by 3 bases, with 10 bases between. This CDR3 spans 13 amino acids.

This sequence joins TRBV14 and TRBJ2-5, with 7 bases matching TRBD1. This CDR3 comprises 16 residues. Trimming removed 5 bases from V and 4 bases from J; junction bases left unmatched: 13. Germline values: CDR1 SGHDN, CDR2 FVKESK. The CDR3 spells CASSTPTGPLRETQYF. Here the CDR3 DNA reads TGTGCCAGCAGCACCCCGACAGGGCCCCTGAGAGAGACCCAGTACTTC.

The chain links TRBV7-2 to TRBJ2-1, with a possible D match to TRBD2 (7 bases). CDR3 size: 14 residues. Germline-derived CDR1 and CDR2 are SGHTA and FQGNSA. Between the trimmed V and J ends, which lost 2 bases and 9 bases, there was a span of 14 bases. CDR3 region: CASSLFRGAFEQFF. The DNA for the CDR3 is TGTGCCAGCAGCTTATTCCGGGGGGCATTTGAGCAGTTCTTC.

This sequence joins TRBV20-1 and TRBJ1-2, with 7 bases aligning to TRBD1. Trimming at V came to 6 bases and at J to 8 bases, leaving 6 bases not matched to a gene. This CDR3 has 11 amino acids. CDR1 and CDR2 from the germline V gene are DFQATT and SNEGSKA (reference sequence). CDR3 sequence reads: CSAERQGGYTF. CDR3 nucleotides: TGCAGTGCGGAACGACAGGGCGGCTACACCTTC.

This clone was seen only once. The chain recombines TRBV27 with TRBJ2-7; the D gene is possibly TRBD2 (6 bases). Looked up from germline, CDR1 is MNHEY and CDR2 is SMNVEV (reference sequence). The CDR3 consists of 15 residues. Deletions cut 8 bases from V and 0 bases from J, with 17 bases between. The CDR3 bases are TGTGCCAGCCGAAGAGTGGGGGGAAACTCCTACGAGCAGTACTTC. This gives the protein CASRRVGGNSYEQYF.

The chain is built from TRBV5-1 and TRBJ2-5, with TRBD2 identical over 10 bases. J lost 5 bases, V lost 0 bases, and 10 bases had no gene match. In germline, CDR1 is SGHRS, CDR2 YFSETQ. CDR3 length equals 17 residues. CDR3 in DNA: TGCGCCAGCAGCTTGGATCCTAGCGGGGGCCGCGGGGAGACCCAGTACTTC. It codes for CASSLDPSGGRGETQYF.

This chain links TRBV30 with TRBJ2-3; the match to TRBD2 covers 9 bases. The trim removed 0 bases at V and 0 bases at J, leaving 7 bases unmatched. The germline V gene encodes CDR1 GTSNPN and CDR2 SVGIG (reference sequence). The CDR3 totals 17 residues. The CDR3 bases are TGTGCCTGGAGTGTGGCTAGCGGGATCCCTAGCACAGATACGCAGTATTTT. This codes for CAWSVASGIPSTDTQYF.

This clone was counted once. The chain recombines TRBV18 with TRBJ2-7; 8 bases are a match to TRBD1. This CDR3 spans 14 amino acids. Germline loops: CDR1 KGHSH, CDR2 LQKENI. The V gene end was trimmed by 3 bases and the J gene end by 5 bases; junction bases not matched to a gene: 6. The CDR3 sequence is CASSPGRGPNEQYF. The CDR3 region has the DNA TGTGCCAGCTCACCGGGCAGGGGGCCCAACGAGCAGTACTTC.

The J gene is TRBJ2-5, the V gene TRBV10-3; 9 nucleotides line up with TRBD1. Germline assignment: CDR1 ENHRY and CDR2 SYGVKD. The CDR3 sequence is 15 residues long. V trimming: 1 base; J trimming: 2 bases; junction bases outside the gene matches: 2. As DNA, the CDR3 is TGTGCCATCAGTGAGTTGGGACAGGGACAAGAGACCCAGTACTTC. Its protein product is CAISELGQGQETQYF.

This chain uses TRBV9 with TRBJ1-1; D remains ambiguous. This CDR3 has 14 amino acids. V dropped 1 base and J dropped 3 bases, with 10 bases sitting between them. CDR1 is SGDLS, CDR2 YYNGEE, per germline. DNA for the CDR3: TGTGCCAGCAGCGTAAGACTTTCGGACACTGAAGCTTTCTTT. Its protein is CASSVRLSDTEAFF.

This chain uses TRBV29-1 with TRBJ2-2; 7 bases are a match to TRBD1. This CDR3 region has 15 residues. J lost 0 bases, V lost 6 bases, and 7 bases had no gene match. Germline V gene sequence: CDR1 SQVTM, CDR2 ANQGSEA. The CDR3 here is CSVLGGAANTGELFF. Here the CDR3 DNA reads TGCAGCGTACTAGGGGGCGCGGCGAACACCGGGGAGCTGTTTTTT.

About this clone itself: Within the sample, other DNA sequences also encode this same CDR3. The CDR3 here is CASSLGGRVYEQYF. In DNA, the CDR3 is TGTGCCAGCAGCTTAGGCGGCAGGGTCTACGAGCAGTACTTC. This chain uses TRBV13 with TRBJ2-7; a weak D match, TRBD1 (5 bases). CDR1 is PRHDT and CDR2 is FYEKMQ in the germline V gene (reference sequence). The CDR3 is made up of 14 amino acids. Trimming left V 0 bases short and J 3 bases short, with 9 bases between.